The T cell receptor beta chain under discussion was sequenced for a study of blood T cell repertoires in COVID-19 (dated by TCRdb to the early 2020s). For context, the study as a whole: Samples covering the acute and convalescent phases of COVID-19 were provided by collaborators in the United States, Italy and Spain. The prospective study material was composed of cDNA or gDNA derived from T cells, B-cell-depleted T cells, or PBMCs. Subjects who had been exposed to COVID-19, were actively infected with it, or had recovered from it provided the deeply sampled blood TCRbeta repertoires that made up the dataset. A freely available public database, intended as a resource for researchers studying the immune response to SARS-CoV-2, is where the repertoires were released. The samples were drawn from two sources: the first 160 participants of the ongoing ImmuneRACE study, and 950 to 1,500 subjects contributed by 6 global collaborators. A de-identified subject ID, COVID-19 status, age in years and sex were almost always included in the sample metadata. Where available, HLA class I and class II types were taken from metadata supplied by the sample provider and were not determined by assay-based typing.

Broader findings and caveats from the paper: Clinical and demographic metadata were provided uncurated, with the amount varying by source and participant.

V was cut back by 5 bases and J by 4 bases, leaving a gap of 14 bases between them. According to the germline V gene, CDR1 reads LGHNT and CDR2 reads FRNRAP. The CDR3, from cysteine to phenylalanine, totals 14 residues. Just CDR3 DNA is preserved here, 42 bases in frame from base 1. Enrolling through a virtual design, the prospective study's participants ranged in age from about 18 to 100 years and lived across 24 United States geographic areas. To assign participants to cohorts, the prospective study relied on clinical history that participants themselves reported in a screening survey and a study questionnaire. Exposed participants were defined as having been in contact with someone with a PCR-confirmed or clinician-diagnosed COVID-19 case within 2 weeks of study entry. In the prospective study, whole blood, serum and a nasopharyngeal or oropharyngeal swab were collected from each participant by mobile phlebotomists. Over a roughly two-month period, participants in the prospective study had the option of providing additional blood draws and questionnaires. Before DNA extraction, prospective study blood samples were shipped either frozen or at room temperature.

Note on this clone: Its binding antigen is unknown. No qualities accompany the bases; no much larger clone lies one base away.

TCRbeta CDR3 regions were amplified from genomic DNA by means of the immunoSEQ Assay, a bias-controlled multiplex PCR. The original pipeline was this. Within the assay, amplification of reference gene primers was used to estimate how many nucleated cells each sample contained. To quantify the absolute abundance of each unique TCRbeta CDR3 rearrangement, sequence reads were collapsed and filtered. For each sample, productive Simpson clonality was calculated by taking the square root of Simpson's diversity index across productive rearrangements. The clones in this table, taken by TCRdb from immuneACCESS, are in-frame only. Not every clone is retained; where verified, under half of the shortfall comes from an unresolved V gene, and the cause of the rest is unknown. V, J and clone size are taken as reported in that table, and D and trimming were inferred from the DNA itself. This sample has 250,000 to 300,000 clones in its table, and roughly 84% of those were observed once. 6.6% of the sample rests with the top ten.

Specimen: PBMCs or T cells enriched from blood (not recorded which). The TCR was taken from a woman aged 45-65 years who had been exposed to COVID-19. The chain was built from TRBV12-5 and TRBJ1-1; the D gene cannot be resolved reliably. The sequence in DNA is TGTGCTAGTGGTCCATATGGCGGGGTCACTGAAGCTTTCTTT. The resulting protein is CASGPYGGVTEAFF.